This T cell receptor beta chain derives from a study of cytomegalovirus exposure and HLA in healthy donors. Overall study results and limits: A later analysis showed HLA-associated TCR beta chains outstripping equally common others in clonal expansion.

This clone was counted between two and nine times. Its antigen is as yet unknown. Regarding donors, all were healthy bone marrow donors. The PCR used 60 Vbeta and 13 Jbeta primers. Measured with immunoSEQ multiplex PCR; TCRdb has only the in-frame clones, and not every one. The sample has some 170,000 clones, around 77% seen once; the top ten hold approximately 3.7%. This CDR3 contains 18 residues. V lost 5 bases, J lost 6 bases, and 14 bases stayed unmatched. CDR1 SGHTA and CDR2 FQGTGA come from the germline V gene. The TCR comes from a young man in good health and CMV-seropositive. The sequenced sample was PBMCs. J is TRBJ2-2 and V is TRBV7-3; TRBD2 matches 11 bases. The CDR3 DNA reads TGTGCCAGCAGCCCCGTGGGACTAGCGGACCAAGATCCCGGGGAGCTGTTTTTT. Its protein is CASSPVGLADQDPGELFF.